This TCR beta chain was obtained from a study of blood T cell repertoires in COVID-19. The wider study: In each case, the material was cDNA or gDNA derived from T cells, B-cell-depleted T cells, or PBMCs.

In Seattle, patients joined the study during active infection and were tracked longitudinally. Per germline, CDR1 MNHNY and CDR2 SVGAGI (reference sequence). This CDR3 has 14 amino acids. After removal of 6 bases from V and 4 bases from J, the junction contained 8 bases not matched to a gene. Original processing notes: Counts of nucleated cells, estimated from reference gene primer amplification, were obtained. The repertoire was sequenced with immunoSEQ multiplex PCR; TCRdb's copy has only in-frame clones and lacks some. V, J and clone size were drawn from that table, and D and trimming were deduced from the DNA. The table shows 150,000 to 200,000 clones, with around 80% occurring only once.

The V gene is TRBV6-6, the J gene TRBJ1-2; 7 bases are a match to TRBD1. The origin of this receptor is an elderly woman with COVID-19, enrolled during active disease. Sequencing was done on a sample of peripheral blood. In nucleotides, the CDR3 is TGTGCCAGCAGCCCTGGACAGGCCCCCTATGGCTACACCTTC. Its protein product is CASSPGQAPYGYTF.